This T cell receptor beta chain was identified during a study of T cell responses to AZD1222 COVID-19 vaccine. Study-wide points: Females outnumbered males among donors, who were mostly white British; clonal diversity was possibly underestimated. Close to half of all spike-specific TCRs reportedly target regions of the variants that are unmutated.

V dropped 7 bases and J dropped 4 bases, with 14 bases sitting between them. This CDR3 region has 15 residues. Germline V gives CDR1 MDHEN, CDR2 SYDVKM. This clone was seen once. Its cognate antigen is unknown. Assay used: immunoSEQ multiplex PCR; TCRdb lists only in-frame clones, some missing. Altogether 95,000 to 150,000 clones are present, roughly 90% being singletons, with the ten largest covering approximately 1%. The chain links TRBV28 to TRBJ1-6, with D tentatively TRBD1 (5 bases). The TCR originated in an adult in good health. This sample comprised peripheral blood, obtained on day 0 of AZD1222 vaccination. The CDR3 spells CASTSGLIYNSPLHF. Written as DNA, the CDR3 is TGTGCCAGCACCTCGGGACTTATTTATAATTCACCCCTCCACTTT.